The rows below give T cell receptor beta chains drawn from one sample of a study of blood T cell repertoires in COVID-19. The assay was immunoSEQ multiplex PCR, and TCRdb's table has in-frame clones only and misses some. The sample has about 260,000 clones, about 88% seen once. The sample comprised PBMCs or T cells enriched from blood (not recorded which). These receptor sequences come from a man between 25 and 39 years old with acute COVID-19. Each CDR3 is given with its conserved first and last residue. D genes are given only for firm matches. Part of the rows lack a size; the others show once, few, many or a class for expanded clones.

abundance | d_gene | j_gene | v_gene | CDR3aa | CDR3nt
. | TRBD2 | TRBJ2-5 | TRBV9 | CASSVVPSTSGVQETQYF | TGTGCCAGCAGCGTAGTCCCCTCGACTAGCGGGGTTCAAGAGACCCAGTACTTC
. | TRBD2 | TRBJ2-3 | TRBV30 | CAWTISGSADTQYF | TGTGCCTGGACCATTAGCGGGAGTGCAGATACGCAGTATTTT
. | TRBD1 | TRBJ2-4 | TRBV5-8 | CASSPGQGGKNIQYF | TGTGCCAGCAGCCCGGGACAGGGGGGTAAAAACATTCAGTACTTC
few | TRBD1 | TRBJ2-1 | TRBV19 | CASALDRSSYNEQFF | TGTGCCAGTGCCTTGGACAGGAGCTCCTACAATGAGCAGTTCTTC
few | TRBD1 | TRBJ2-1 | TRBV2 | CAERPGGGYNEQFF | TGTGCCGAACGGCCAGGGGGCGGCTACAATGAGCAGTTCTTC
. | . | TRBJ1-5 | TRBV14 | CASSQYGQPQHF | TGTGCCAGCAGCCAATACGGTCAGCCCCAGCATTTT
. | . | TRBJ1-6 | TRBV2 | CATRLYGSPLHF | TGTGCCACTCGACTGTACGGTTCACCCCTCCACTTT
. | . | TRBJ1-6 | TRBV19 | CASHGQSSYNSPLHF | TGTGCCAGCCATGGACAGAGCTCCTATAATTCACCCCTCCACTTT
. | TRBD1 | TRBJ1-5 | TRBV3-1/TRBV3-2 | CASSQGTGNQPQHF | TGTGCCAGCAGCCAAGGGACAGGGAATCAGCCCCAGCATTTT
. | TRBD2 | TRBJ2-1 | TRBV6-5 | CASSYFSGRTDNEQFF | TGTGCCAGCAGTTACTTTAGCGGGAGAACGGACAATGAGCAGTTCTTC
. | . | TRBJ1-4 | TRBV19 | CASSTTGLSSGTNEKLFF | TGTGCCAGTAGTACCACCGGGTTATCTAGTGGAACTAATGAAAAACTGTTTTTT
. | . | TRBJ1-4 | TRBV6-5 | CASRAGRATNEKLFF | TGTGCCAGCAGGGCAGGCCGAGCAACTAATGAAAAACTGTTTTTT
. | TRBD2 | TRBJ2-5 | TRBV3-1/TRBV3-2 | CASSPELARSTQYF | TGTGCCAGCAGCCCAGAACTAGCGCGGTCGACCCAGTACTTC
. | . | TRBJ1-2 | TRBV5-1 | CASSLEGSFYYGYTF | TGCGCCAGCAGCTTGGAGGGGTCCTTCTACTATGGCTACACCTTC
. | TRBD1 | TRBJ2-5 | TRBV27 | CASRTGATQYF | TGTGCCAGCAGGACAGGGGCTACCCAGTACTTC
. | . | TRBJ1-1 | TRBV5-1 | CASSDSGHQSTEAFF | TGCGCCAGCAGCGATTCGGGACACCAGAGCACTGAAGCTTTCTTT
. | TRBD2 | TRBJ2-4 | TRBV2 | CASSEGPGTSGRAGKNIQYF | TGTGCCAGCAGTGAAGGTCCCGGGACTAGCGGGAGGGCGGGCAAAAACATTCAGTACTTC
. | . | TRBJ1-1 | TRBV2 | CASSSGDTEAFF | TGTGCCAGCAGTTCCGGGGACACTGAAGCTTTCTTT
. | . | TRBJ1-6 | TRBV5-1 | CASSSQGRSISPLHF | TGCGCCAGCAGCTCCCAGGGAAGAAGTATCTCACCCCTCCACTTT
. | . | TRBJ2-5 | TRBV11-2 | CASSLVVGPETQYF | TGTGCCAGCAGCTTAGTGGTGGGCCCGGAGACCCAGTACTTC
. | TRBD2 | TRBJ2-3 | TRBV29-1 | CSVEGTSGRAGGTDTQYF | TGCAGCGTTGAAGGGACTAGCGGGAGGGCCGGGGGCACAGATACGCAGTATTTT
. | . | TRBJ1-3 | TRBV9 | CASSATSSAGNTIYF | TGTGCCAGCAGCGCGACTTCTTCGGCGGGAAACACCATATATTTT
. | . | TRBJ2-4 | TRBV7-9 | CASSVGRSDSLAKNIQYF | TGTGCCAGCAGCGTAGGACGATCGGACAGCCTAGCCAAAAACATTCAGTACTTC
. | . | TRBJ1-1 | TRBV27 | CASSPPTGTF | TGTGCCAGCAGTCCACCGACAGGAACCTTT
. | . | TRBJ1-3 | TRBV20-1 | CSASTGSGGNTIYF | TGCAGTGCTAGTACCGGTTCCGGGGGAAACACCATATATTTT
. | . | TRBJ1-6 | TRBV27 | CASSPSGTRNSPLHF | TGTGCCAGCAGTCCATCCGGGACTCGTAATTCACCCCTCCACTTT
. | TRBD1 | TRBJ2-1 | TRBV6-5 | CASRQGNEQFF | TGTGCCAGCAGACAGGGGAATGAGCAGTTCTTC
. | . | TRBJ2-3 | TRBV7-3 | CASSLAGSTDTQYF | TGTGCCAGCAGCTTAGCTGGCAGCACAGATACGCAGTATTTT
. | . | TRBJ1-1 | TRBV24-1 | CATSDLGTRGTTFF | TGTGCCACCAGTGATTTAGGGACAAGGGGGACGACTTTCTTT
. | TRBD1 | TRBJ2-5 | TRBV5-1 | CASTPGWQGEETQYF | TGCGCCAGCACACCAGGATGGCAGGGGGAAGAGACCCAGTACTTC
. | . | TRBJ1-2 | TRBV12-3/TRBV12-4 | CASSLSGDYGYTF | TGTGCCAGCAGTTTATCAGGGGACTATGGCTACACCTTC
once | . | TRBJ2-3 | TRBV5-4 | CASSLRGSTDTQYF | TGTGCCAGCAGCTTGCGGGGTAGCACAGATACGCAGTATTTT
. | . | TRBJ1-1 | TRBV6-2/TRBV6-3 | CASSPNLLPGTEAFF | TGTGCCAGCAGTCCGAATCTTCTTCCCGGCACTGAAGCTTTCTTT